One sample yielded the 13 T cell receptor beta chains listed below, sequenced in a study of follicular helper T cells after annual influenza vaccination. Data came from immunoSEQ multiplex PCR; TCRdb stores just in-frame clones and leaves some out. The top ten hold approximately 0.58% of the sample, which has approximately 6,800 clones, 84% seen once. As to time point: 2015-2016 season, 7 days after influenza vaccination. The source was CXCR5- memory CD4+ T cells sorted from blood, collected 7 days after influenza vaccination. These receptors were collected from an adult who received the influenza vaccine.

This rearrangement joins TRBV7-2 to TRBJ1-4; the match to TRBD1 covers 9 bases. V dropped 5 bases and J dropped 0; count of bases not matched to a gene: 10. The CDR3 sequence is 18 residues long. The germline V gene has CDR1 SGHTA and CDR2 FQGNSA. The CDR3, as DNA: TGTGCCAGCAGCGGCCCCGGGACAGGGCTCTCAACTAATGAAAAACTGTTTTTT. This encodes CASSGPGTGLSTNEKLFF.

The chain uses TRBV7-9 and TRBJ1-5, with D perhaps TRBD1 (5 bases). Germline lookup yields CDR1 SEHNR and CDR2 FQNEAQ (reference sequence). Trimming removed 4 bases at V and 5 bases at J, with 6 bases between. The CDR3 is made up of 12 amino acids. The CDR3 sequence: CASSSTDQPQHF. The CDR3 DNA is TGTGCCAGCAGCTCGACAGATCAGCCCCAGCATTTT.

This chain joins TRBV30 and TRBJ2-6; TRBD1 aligns across 9 bases. V was pared by 0 bases and J by 2 bases, with 5 bases of the junction left unmatched. The CDR3 is made up of 17 amino acids. In germline, CDR1 is GTSNPN, CDR2 SVGIG (reference sequence). The CDR3 is CAWSVPGQGTGANVLTF. The CDR3 DNA sequence: TGTGCCTGGAGTGTACCGGGACAGGGAACTGGGGCCAACGTCCTGACTTTC.

The chain carries TRBV2 and TRBJ2-1, with TRBD1 as a possible D gene (5 bases). The V gene lost 4 bases and the J gene lost 7 bases, with 17 bases spanning the gap. The CDR3 loop spans 15 amino acids. CDR1 is SNHLY and CDR2 is FYNNEI in the germline V gene. The DNA of the CDR3 is TGTGCCAGCAGTGTTTATGGGGCCTCTCCAAATGAGCAGTTCTTC. Residues: CASSVYGASPNEQFF.

In this sample, this clone turned up a few times. The chain links TRBV6-1 to TRBJ1-2; D is undetermined. The germline CDR1 and CDR2 sequences are MNHNS and SASEGT. V lost 6 bases and J 4 bases, leaving 9 bases between the germline ends. The CDR3 is 12 residues long. This CDR3 reads CASRDPVYGYTF. In DNA form, the CDR3 reads TGTGCCAGCAGGGATCCAGTCTATGGCTACACCTTC.

V usage is TRBV20-1 and J usage is TRBJ2-1; a possible D gene is TRBD2 (5 bases). CDR1 and CDR2 (germline): DFQATT, SNEGSKA (reference sequence). This CDR3 has 11 residues. The V end was cut by 6 bases, the J end by 10 bases, with 13 bases between. The CDR3 sequence is CSALGQREQFF. In DNA, the CDR3 is TGCAGTGCCCTTGGGCAGCGGGAGCAGTTCTTC.

CDR3 sequence: CASSFGGASGNTIYF. The CDR3 region has the DNA TGCGCCAGCAGCTTTGGGGGGGCCTCTGGAAACACCATATATTTT. The gene calls are TRBV5-1 and TRBJ1-3, with D possibly being TRBD1 (6 bases). This CDR3 has 15 amino acids. The V end was cut by 2 bases, the J end by 0 bases, with 9 bases between. The germline gives CDR1 SGHRS, CDR2 YFSETQ. Supplemented by reference TRBV5-1 and TRBJ1-3, the full variable domain reads KAGVTQTPRYLIKTRGQQVTLSCSPISGHRSVSWYQQTPGQGLQFLFEYFSETQRNKGNFPGRFSGRQFSNSRSEMNVSTLELGDSALYLCASSFGGASGNTIYFGEGSWLTVV.

Notes on this clone: Other DNA sequences within the sample encode an identical CDR3. The V and J genes are TRBV7-2 and TRBJ1-3; TRBD1 might be the D (5 bases). The CDR3 totals 15 residues. With 3 bases removed from V and 0 bases from J, the gap between germline ends came to 9 bases. Germline values: CDR1 SGHTA, CDR2 FQGNSA. CDR3 sequence: CASSLGGFSGNTIYF. The DNA for the CDR3 is TGTGCCAGCAGCTTGGGGGGGTTCTCTGGAAACACCATATATTTT.

This rearrangement joins TRBV5-6 to TRBJ1-1; D remains unclear. Germline values: CDR1 SGHDT, CDR2 YYEEEE. Between the trimmed V and J ends, which lost 1 base and 1 base, there was a span of 8 bases. The CDR3 sequence is 14 residues long. CDR3 sequence (DNA): TGTGCCAGCAGCTTGCTTGGCGAGAACACTGAAGCTTTCTTT. This sequence encodes CASSLLGENTEAFF.

V usage is TRBV5-4 and J usage is TRBJ2-3, with D perhaps given as TRBD1 or TRBD2 (6 bases each). CDR1 SGHNT and CDR2 YYREEE come from the germline V gene (reference sequence). Trimming took 0 bases from V and 4 from J, leaving 15 bases between them. This CDR3 spans 16 amino acids. The CDR3 is CASSLAGGGRPDTQYF. The CDR3 DNA sequence: TGTGCCAGCAGCTTGGCCGGAGGGGGGCGTCCAGATACGCAGTATTTT.

The gene calls are TRBV7-9 and TRBJ2-3, with D perhaps TRBD2 (6 bases). Trimming left V 1 base short and J 5 bases short, with 13 bases between. This CDR3 is 15 amino acids long. Per the germline V gene, CDR1 is SEHNR and CDR2 is FQNEAQ (reference sequence). Here the CDR3 DNA reads TGTGCCAGCAGCTTAGAAGGCGGGACTTTAGATACGCAGTATTTT. It yields the protein CASSLEGGTLDTQYF.

The J gene is TRBJ2-2, the V gene TRBV14; tentative D call: TRBD2 (6 bases). Germline assignment: CDR1 SGHDN and CDR2 FVKESK. V was trimmed by 4 bases and J by 4 bases, leaving 10 bases between them. CDR3 size: 14 residues. The CDR3 region has the DNA TGTGCCAGCAGCCTTGGACTATCCACCGGGGAGCTGTTTTTT. This codes for CASSLGLSTGELFF.

V gene TRBV4-2 combines with J gene TRBJ2-3; 13 bases are a match to TRBD2. The junction had 9 bases not matched to a gene; V was cut back by 4 bases and J by 5 bases. CDR3 length equals 17 residues. The germline V gene has CDR1 LGHNA and CDR2 YNFKEQ. CDR3 region: CASSLRTSGGEQDTQYF. The CDR3, as DNA: TGTGCCAGCAGCCTAAGGACTAGCGGGGGTGAACAAGATACGCAGTATTTT.